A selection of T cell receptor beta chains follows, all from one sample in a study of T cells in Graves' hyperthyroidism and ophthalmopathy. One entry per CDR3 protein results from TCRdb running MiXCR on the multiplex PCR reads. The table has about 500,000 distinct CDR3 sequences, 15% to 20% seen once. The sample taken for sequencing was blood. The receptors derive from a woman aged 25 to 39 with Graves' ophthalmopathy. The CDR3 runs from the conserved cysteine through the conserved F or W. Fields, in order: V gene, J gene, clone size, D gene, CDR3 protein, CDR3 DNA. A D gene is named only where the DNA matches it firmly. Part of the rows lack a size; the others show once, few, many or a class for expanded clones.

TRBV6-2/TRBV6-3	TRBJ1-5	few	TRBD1	CASSVTGGMNQPQHF	TGTGCCAGCTCCGTTACAGGGGGTATGAATCAGCCCCAGCATTTT
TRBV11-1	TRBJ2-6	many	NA	CASSLGGPGANVLTF	TGTGCCAGCAGCTTAGGAGGGCCTGGGGCCAACGTCCTGACTTTC
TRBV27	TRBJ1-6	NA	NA	CASSLSYGSPLHF	TGTGCCAGCAGTTTGTCGTATGGTTCACCCCTCCACTTT
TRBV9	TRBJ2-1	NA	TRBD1	CASSTLPGGENYEQFF	TGTGCCAGCAGTACACTTCCAGGGGGCGAAAATTATGAGCAGTTCTTC
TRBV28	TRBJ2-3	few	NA	CATVVKAGDTQYF	TGTGCCACCGTGGTCAAGGCAGGAGATACGCAGTATTTT
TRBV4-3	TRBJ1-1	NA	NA	CASSQGFQGRAFF	TGCGCCAGCAGCCAAGGGTTCCAGGGTAGAGCTTTCTTT
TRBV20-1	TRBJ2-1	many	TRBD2	CSAAPRLASYNEQFF	TGCAGTGCTGCCCCGAGACTAGCGTCCTACAATGAGCAGTTCTTC
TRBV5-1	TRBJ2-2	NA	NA	CASRLDGNTGELFF	TGCGCCAGCCGGTTGGACGGGAACACCGGGGAGCTGTTTTTT
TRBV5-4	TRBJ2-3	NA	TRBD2	CASSAASGRMSDTQYF	TGTGCCAGCAGCGCCGCTAGCGGGAGGATGTCAGATACGCAGTATTTT
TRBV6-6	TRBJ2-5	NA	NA	CASSYDTSGGGRFQETQYF	TGTGCCAGCAGTTACGACACCTCGGGTGGGGGCAGGTTCCAAGAGACCCAGTACTTC
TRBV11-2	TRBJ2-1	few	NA	CASSPGTRSSREQFF	TGTGCCAGCAGCCCCGGGACCCGGAGTTCACGCGAGCAGTTCTTC
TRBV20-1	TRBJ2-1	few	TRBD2	CSATGLAIMPPVNEQFF	TGCAGTGCTACTGGACTAGCTATCATGCCGCCGGTCAATGAGCAGTTCTTC
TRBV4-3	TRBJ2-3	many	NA	CASSSRTGFGTDTQYF	TGCGCCAGCAGCTCGCGAACGGGTTTCGGCACAGATACGCAGTATTTT
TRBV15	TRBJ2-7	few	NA	CATSRELHRAQSYEQYF	TGTGCCACCAGCAGAGAACTTCACAGGGCACAATCCTACGAGCAGTACTTC
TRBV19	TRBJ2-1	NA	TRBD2	CASSIFRGRALLNNEQFF	TGTGCCAGTAGTATTTTTCGTGGGAGGGCCCTCTTGAACAATGAGCAGTTCTTC
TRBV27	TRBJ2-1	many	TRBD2	CASSFPSGSIGEQFF	TGTGCCAGCAGTTTTCCTAGCGGGAGTATAGGTGAGCAGTTCTTC
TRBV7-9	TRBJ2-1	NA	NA	CASSFAGGGNEQFF	TGTGCCAGCAGCTTTGCGGGTGGAGGAAATGAGCAGTTCTTC
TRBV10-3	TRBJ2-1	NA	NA	CAISGSAGVRNEQFF	TGTGCCATCAGTGGATCGGCAGGGGTGAGGAATGAGCAGTTCTTC
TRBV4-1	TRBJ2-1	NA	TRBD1	CASSHADRAGYNEQFF	TGCGCCAGCAGCCACGCGGACAGGGCGGGCTACAATGAGCAGTTCTTC
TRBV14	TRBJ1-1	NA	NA	CASSQNLNTEAFF	TGTGCCAGCAGCCAAAATTTGAACACTGAAGCTTTCTTT
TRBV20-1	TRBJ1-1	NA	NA	CSAIHRALGTEAFF	TGCAGTGCTATCCATCGGGCCTTGGGGACTGAAGCTTTCTTT
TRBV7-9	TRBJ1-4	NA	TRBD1	CASSLVGTDEKLFF	TGTGCCAGCAGCTTAGTCGGGACAGATGAAAAACTGTTTTTT
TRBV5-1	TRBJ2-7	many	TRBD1	CASSLGDSQSEQYF	TGCGCCAGCAGCCTGGGGGACAGCCAGTCCGAGCAGTACTTC
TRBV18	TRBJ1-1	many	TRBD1	CASSPRQGYTEAFF	TGTGCCAGCTCACCACGACAGGGATACACTGAAGCTTTCTTT
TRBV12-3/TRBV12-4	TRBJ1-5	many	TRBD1	CASSLRTGGEQPQHF	TGTGCCAGCAGTTTACGGACAGGGGGCGAACAGCCCCAGCATTTT
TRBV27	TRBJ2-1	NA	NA	CASSLFTGPGEEQFF	TGTGCCAGCAGTTTATTTACAGGGCCTGGGGAGGAGCAGTTCTTC
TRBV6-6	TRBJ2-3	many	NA	CASSYGRGATDTQYF	TGTGCCAGCAGTTACGGGCGGGGAGCCACAGATACGCAGTATTTT
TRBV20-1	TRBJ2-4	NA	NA	CSALLRGRNIQYF	TGCAGTGCCCTCCTCCGGGGAAGAAACATTCAGTACTTC
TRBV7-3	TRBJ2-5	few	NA	CASSLSLLETQYF	TGTGCCAGCAGCTTAAGTCTCTTGGAGACCCAGTACTTC
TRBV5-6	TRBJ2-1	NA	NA	CASSSLASGSYNEQFF	TGTGCCAGCAGCTCTCTAGCGTCTGGCTCCTACAATGAGCAGTTCTTC
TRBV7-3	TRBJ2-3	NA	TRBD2	CASSPDSGRPKTDTQYF	TGTGCCAGCAGCCCCGATAGCGGGAGGCCGAAAACAGATACGCAGTATTTT
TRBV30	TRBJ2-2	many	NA	CAWSKGPGELFF	TGTGCCTGGAGTAAAGGCCCCGGGGAGCTGTTTTTT
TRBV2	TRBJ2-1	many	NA	CASSEALRTRGHNEQFF	TGTGCCAGCAGTGAAGCGCTTAGGACAAGAGGCCACAATGAGCAGTTCTTC
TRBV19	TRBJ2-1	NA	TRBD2	CASSIGGGVGFKFF	TGTGCCAGTAGTATAGGGGGGGGGGTTGGGTTTAAGTTCTTC
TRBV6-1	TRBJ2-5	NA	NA	CASARTETQYF	TGTGCCAGCGCCCGGACGGAGACCCAGTACTTC
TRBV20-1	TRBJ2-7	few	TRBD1	CSALQGVFFGAYEQYF	TGCAGTGCTTTACAGGGGGTTTTCTTTGGGGCCTACGAGCAGTACTTC
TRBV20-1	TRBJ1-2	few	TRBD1	CSAGPGQGRNYGYTF	TGCAGTGCTGGACCGGGACAGGGAAGAAACTATGGCTACACCTTC
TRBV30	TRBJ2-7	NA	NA	CAWKPWDGAYEQYF	TGTGCCTGGAAACCGTGGGACGGCGCGTACGAGCAGTACTTC
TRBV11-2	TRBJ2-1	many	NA	CASSSGLQKLEDSYNEQFF	TGTGCCAGCAGCTCGGGGCTTCAGAAGTTGGAGGACTCCTACAATGAGCAGTTCTTC
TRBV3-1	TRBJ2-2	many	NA	CASSQNTGELFF	TGTGCCAGCAGCCAAAACACCGGGGAGCTGTTTTTT
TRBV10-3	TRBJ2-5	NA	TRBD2	CAISVLASGQETQYF	TGTGCCATCAGTGTATTGGCTAGCGGCCAAGAGACCCAGTACTTC
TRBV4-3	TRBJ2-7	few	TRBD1	CASSQEGGQGYEQYF	TGCGCCAGCAGCCAAGAAGGGGGACAGGGCTACGAGCAGTACTTC
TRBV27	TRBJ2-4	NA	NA	CASSPRVAVLAKNIQYF	TGTGCCAGCAGCCCCCGAGTCGCGGTACTAGCCAAAAACATTCAGTACTTC
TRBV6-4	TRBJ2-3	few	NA	CASSADRNTDTQYF	TGTGCCAGCAGTGCTGACAGAAACACAGATACGCAGTATTTT
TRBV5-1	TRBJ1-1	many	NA	CASRNTNTEAFF	TGCGCCAGCAGGAACACGAACACTGAAGCTTTCTTT
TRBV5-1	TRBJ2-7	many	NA	CASSLGQDLTYEQYF	TGCGCCAGCAGCTTGGGGCAGGACTTGACCTACGAGCAGTACTTC
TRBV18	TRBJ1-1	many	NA	CASSPQAVRKNTEAFF	TGTGCCAGCTCACCACAGGCGGTACGGAAAAACACTGAAGCTTTCTTT
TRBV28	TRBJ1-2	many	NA	CASGEQTRDYGYTF	TGTGCCAGCGGGGAACAAACTAGGGACTATGGCTACACCTTC
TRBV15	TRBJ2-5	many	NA	CATSRAGFQETQYF	TGTGCCACCAGCAGAGCGGGTTTCCAAGAGACCCAGTACTTC
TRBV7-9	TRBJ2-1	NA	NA	CASSLGAATYNEQFF	TGTGCCAGCAGCTTAGGGGCGGCCACCTACAATGAGCAGTTCTTC
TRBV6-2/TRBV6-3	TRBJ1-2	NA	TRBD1	CASSYSPTGSGYGYTF	TGTGCCAGCAGTTACTCCCCGACAGGGTCGGGCTATGGCTACACCTTC
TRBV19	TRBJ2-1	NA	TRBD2	CASKAGGPFNEQFF	TGTGCCAGTAAGGCGGGAGGGCCCTTCAATGAGCAGTTCTTC